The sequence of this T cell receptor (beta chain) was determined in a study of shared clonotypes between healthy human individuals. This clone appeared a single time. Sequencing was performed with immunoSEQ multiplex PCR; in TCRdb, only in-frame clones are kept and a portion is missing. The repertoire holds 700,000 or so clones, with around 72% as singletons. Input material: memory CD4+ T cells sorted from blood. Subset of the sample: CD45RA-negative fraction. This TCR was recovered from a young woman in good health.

CDR3 region: CASSDGNEQFF. The CDR3 DNA sequence: TGTGCCAGCAGTGACGGTAATGAGCAGTTCTTC. The rearrangement joins TRBV25-1 to TRBJ2-1, with D unclear. V shed 3 bases and J shed 7 bases, with 4 bases lying between them. CDR1 MGHDK and CDR2 SYGVNS come from the germline V gene. The CDR3 extends over 11 amino acids.